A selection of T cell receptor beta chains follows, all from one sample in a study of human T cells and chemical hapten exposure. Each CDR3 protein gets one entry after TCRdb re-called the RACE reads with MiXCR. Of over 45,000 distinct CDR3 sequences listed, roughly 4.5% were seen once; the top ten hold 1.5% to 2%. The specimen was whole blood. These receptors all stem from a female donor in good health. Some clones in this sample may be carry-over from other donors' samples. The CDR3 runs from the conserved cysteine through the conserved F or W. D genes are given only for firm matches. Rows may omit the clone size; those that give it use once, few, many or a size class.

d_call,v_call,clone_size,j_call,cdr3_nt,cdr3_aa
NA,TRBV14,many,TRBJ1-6,TGTGCCAGCAGCCGATTTTGGGGGGTTGATTCACCCCTCCACTTT,CASSRFWGVDSPLHF
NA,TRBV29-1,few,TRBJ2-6,TGCAGCGTTGAGACCTCTGGGGCCAACGTCCTGACTTTC,CSVETSGANVLTF
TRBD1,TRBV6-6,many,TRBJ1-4,TGTGCCAGCAGTTACGAAAGGACAGGGGCAACTAATGAAAAACTGTTTTTT,CASSYERTGATNEKLFF
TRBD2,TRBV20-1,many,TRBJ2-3,TGCAGTGCTAGAGTTGGGACTAGCGGGGTCACAGATACGCAGTATTTT,CSARVGTSGVTDTQYF
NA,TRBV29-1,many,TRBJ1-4,TGCAGCGTCAGACAGGAAAAACTGTTTTTT,CSVRQEKLFF
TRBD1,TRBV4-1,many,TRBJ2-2,TGCGCCAGCAGCCAAGATAGGGCAGGGGGCTTGATCGGGGAGCTGTTTTTT,CASSQDRAGGLIGELFF
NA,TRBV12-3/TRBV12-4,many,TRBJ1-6,TGTGCCAGCAGTCCCCGGGGCAGGAATAATTCACCCCTCCACTTT,CASSPRGRNNSPLHF
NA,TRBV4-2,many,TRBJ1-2,TGTGCCAGCAGCCAAGGGGGGGGCACTTACTATGGCTACACCTTC,CASSQGGGTYYGYTF
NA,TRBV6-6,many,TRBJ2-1,TGTGCCAGCAGTTACGAGGGGCCGTCCTACAATGAGCAGTTCTTC,CASSYEGPSYNEQFF
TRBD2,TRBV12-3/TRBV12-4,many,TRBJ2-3,TGTGCCAGCCGTAGCGGGGGGCGGACAGATACGCAGTATTTT,CASRSGGRTDTQYF
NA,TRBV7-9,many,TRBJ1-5,TGTGCCAGCAGCTTAGGGTCGGGAGGGAACGTGCTAGGCAATCAGCCCCAGCATTTT,CASSLGSGGNVLGNQPQHF
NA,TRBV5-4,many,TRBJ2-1,TGTGCCAGCAGTTGGGGGCAGGGGTCCTACAATGAGCAGTTCTTC,CASSWGQGSYNEQFF
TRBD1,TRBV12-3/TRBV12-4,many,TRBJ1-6,TGTGCCAGCAGTTTAACTGGGACAGGGTCTAATTCACCCCTCCACTTT,CASSLTGTGSNSPLHF
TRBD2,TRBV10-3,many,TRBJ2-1,TGTGCCATCAGTCCGGCGACTAGCGGGGGCCCGGACGAGCAGTTCTTC,CAISPATSGGPDEQFF
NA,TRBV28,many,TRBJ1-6,TGTGCCAGCAGTTTTCCCTTGAAACAGGGCGATTATTATAATTCACCCCTCCACTTT,CASSFPLKQGDYYNSPLHF
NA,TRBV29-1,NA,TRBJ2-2,TGCAGCGCCGGGGGGCCCGCGAACACCGGGGAGCTGTTTTTT,CSAGGPANTGELFF
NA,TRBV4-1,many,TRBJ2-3,TGCGCCAGCAGCCAACGACTAGAGAGGAGAGATACGCAGTATTTT,CASSQRLERRDTQYF
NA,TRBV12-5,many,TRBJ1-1,TGTGCTAGTGGTTCGCTCACCGGGGACCTGAACACTGAAGCTTTCTTT,CASGSLTGDLNTEAFF
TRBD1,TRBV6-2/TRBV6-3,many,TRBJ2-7,TGTGCCAGCAGAAAGTGGACAGGGCGTTCCTACGAGCAGTACTTC,CASRKWTGRSYEQYF
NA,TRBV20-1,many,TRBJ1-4,TGCAGTGCCGCATGGGAGGGGGATGAAAAACTGTTTTTT,CSAAWEGDEKLFF
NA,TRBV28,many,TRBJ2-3,TGTGCCAGCGGCACCCGCGGGACAGATCATACGCAGTATTTT,CASGTRGTDHTQYF
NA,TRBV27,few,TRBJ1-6,TGTGCCAGCGGGGGTCAGTATAATTCACCCCTCCACTTT,CASGGQYNSPLHF
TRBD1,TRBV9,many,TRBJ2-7,TGTGCCAGCAGCTTCCACCCGACAGGGGATTACTACGAGCAGTACTTC,CASSFHPTGDYYEQYF
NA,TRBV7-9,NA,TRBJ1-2,TGTGCCAGCAGCTTAAACACAGGCGGCTACACCTTC,CASSLNTGGYTF
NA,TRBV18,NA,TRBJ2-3,TGTGCCAGCTCACCCAGGGCTGAGGGCACAGATACGCAGTATTTT,CASSPRAEGTDTQYF
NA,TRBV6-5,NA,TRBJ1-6,TGTGCCAGCAGTTACTTCGGTTTCTCCAGGGTCAATTCACCCCTCCACTTT,CASSYFGFSRVNSPLHF
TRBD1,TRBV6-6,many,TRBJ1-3,TGTGCCAGCAGGAGCCACATGACAGGGGGCTCTGGAAACACCATATATTTT,CASRSHMTGGSGNTIYF
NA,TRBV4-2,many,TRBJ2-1,TGTGCCAGCAGCCAAGATCTAGGAGGGGGGGCCAGTGAGCAGTTCTTC,CASSQDLGGGASEQFF
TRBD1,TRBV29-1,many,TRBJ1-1,TGCAGCGTTGAAAGGGACAGGGGGACTGAAGCTTTCTTT,CSVERDRGTEAFF
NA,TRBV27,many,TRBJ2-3,TGTGCCAGCAGGTCCACAGATACGCAGTATTTT,CASRSTDTQYF
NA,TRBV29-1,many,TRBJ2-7,TGCAGCGTTGTCATAGGAGTCTACGAGCAGTACTTC,CSVVIGVYEQYF
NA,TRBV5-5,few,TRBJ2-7,TGTGCCAGCAGCCAAGGACTCAGTCGCTACGAGCAGTACTTC,CASSQGLSRYEQYF
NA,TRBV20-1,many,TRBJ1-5,TGCAGTGCCCTCCCCCTCGACAGGACGGGGCAGCCCCAGCATTTT,CSALPLDRTGQPQHF
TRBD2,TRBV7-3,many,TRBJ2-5,TGTGCCAGCAGCTTATACGGTAGCGGGGTTGGAGAGACCCAGTACTTC,CASSLYGSGVGETQYF
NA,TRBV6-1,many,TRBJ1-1,TGTGCCAGCCTTCCGATGGGACACACTGAAGCTTTCTTT,CASLPMGHTEAFF
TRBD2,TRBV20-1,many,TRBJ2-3,TGCAGTGCTAGATACGTAGCGGGGCTCGCAGATACGCAGTATTTT,CSARYVAGLADTQYF
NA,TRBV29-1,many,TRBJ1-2,TGCAGCGTTGATGACCGGGACACTTCGCGTAGGGGCTACACCTTC,CSVDDRDTSRRGYTF
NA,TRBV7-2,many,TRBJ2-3,TGTGCCAGCAGCTTAGTGGCTAGCCCCGCAGATACGCAGTATTTT,CASSLVASPADTQYF
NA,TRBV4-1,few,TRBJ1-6,TGCGCCAGCAGCCAAAAAAAGCCATCAGGTCACTATAATTCACCCCTCCACTTT,CASSQKKPSGHYNSPLHF
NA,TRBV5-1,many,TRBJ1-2,TGCGCCAGCAGCTTCCACCCAGGGCAAGGGGATGGCTACACCTTC,CASSFHPGQGDGYTF
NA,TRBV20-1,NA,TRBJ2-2,TGCAGTGCTAGTAGAAGCACCGGGGAGCTGTTTTTT,CSASRSTGELFF
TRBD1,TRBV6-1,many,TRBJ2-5,TGTGCCAGCAGTGAAGTATCCGGGACAGTCGAGACCCAGTACTTC,CASSEVSGTVETQYF
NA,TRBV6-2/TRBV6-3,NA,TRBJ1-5,TGTGCCAGCAGTTCCGACGAGACTCAGCCCCAGCATTTT,CASSSDETQPQHF